The 28 T cell receptor beta chains reported below all come from one sample, sequenced in a study of blood T cell repertoires in COVID-19. Only in-frame clones appear in the TCRdb table, and some are missing; sequencing was by immunoSEQ multiplex PCR. This sample has over 65,000 clones, with about 89% found just once. The sample was peripheral blood. These TCRs come from a human donor in a cohort sampled during active COVID-19.

This clone was found once. The chain employs TRBV7-2 and TRBJ2-1; 9 bases are shared with TRBD2. The CDR3 consists of 16 residues. Trimming cost V 7 bases and J 10 bases; bases outside gene matches: 17. Germline-derived CDR1 and CDR2 are SGHTA and FQGNSA. The CDR3 DNA is TGTGCCAGCAACTTGATCGGGACTAGCAGAGCAAGGGAGCAGTTCTTC. Translating it yields CASNLIGTSRAREQFF.

The V and J genes are TRBV7-3 and TRBJ2-2; 8 positions agree with TRBD2. CDR3 length equals 16 residues. Trimming at V came to 1 base and at J to 5 bases, leaving 6 bases not matched to a gene. Germline CDR1 and CDR2: SGHTA and FQGTGA. CDR3 nucleotides: TGTGCCAGCAGCTTAATGGTGGCGGGAGGTACCGGGGAGCTGTTTTTT. Protein sequence: CASSLMVAGGTGELFF.

As to this clone: The junction does not match germline at one end; this may be a read error. V and J are TRBV15 and TRBJ2-7; TRBD2 is a possible D gene (6 bases). Per the germline V gene, CDR1 is LNHNV and CDR2 is YYDKDF (reference sequence). The CDR3 runs 14 residues. CDR3 sequence (DNA): TGTGCCACCAGCGGATACCGGGACTCCGACGAGCAGTACTTC. Residues: CATSGYRDSDEQYF.

The chain is built from TRBV27 and TRBJ2-5; 8 bases fit TRBD2. The V gene's germline CDR1 is MNHEY and CDR2 SMNVEV (reference sequence). The V and J ends lost 5 bases and 4 bases, in that order; junction bases with no gene match: 9. The CDR3 has 15 amino acids. This CDR3 reads CASSPERLAGETQYF. The CDR3 coding sequence is TGTGCCAGCAGTCCCGAACGCCTAGCGGGAGAGACCCAGTACTTC.

The chain has TRBV3-1 (or the pseudogene TRBV3-2) and TRBJ1-2; 7 positions match TRBD1. CDR3 length: 15 residues. Germline V lookup: CDR1 LGHDT, CDR2 YNNKEL (reference sequence). The V gene end was trimmed by 4 bases and the J gene end by 7 bases; junction bases not matched to a gene: 12. In nucleotides, the CDR3 is TGTGCCAGCAGCCCAACCGACAGGGAAGATGGTGGCTACACCTTC. Protein sequence: CASSPTDREDGGYTF.

The table lists this clone with a few counts. The chain has TRBV3-1 (or the pseudogene TRBV3-2) and TRBJ2-7, with D unresolved. The CDR3 sequence is 13 residues long. V was trimmed by 1 base and J by 1 base, leaving 5 bases between them. CDR1 and CDR2 from the germline V gene are LGHDT and YNNKEL (reference sequence). CDR3 DNA: TGTGCCAGCAGCCAAGTTCTTTCCTACGAGCAGTACTTC. As protein: CASSQVLSYEQYF.

The chain couples TRBV19 to TRBJ1-2; D uncertain. Germline V gene data show CDR1 as LNHDA and CDR2 as SQIVND (reference sequence). This CDR3 has 11 residues. Trimming removed 8 bases at V and 8 bases at J, with 12 bases between. The DNA of the CDR3 is TGTGCCAGTGATAGCCGTCTGGGCTACACCTTC. Translating it yields CASDSRLGYTF.

V usage is TRBV28 and J usage is TRBJ2-7; 7 nucleotides align to TRBD2. V lost 5 bases, J lost 2 bases, and 9 bases stayed unmatched. This CDR3 has 15 amino acids. Germline V gene sequence: CDR1 MDHEN, CDR2 SYDVKM. In nucleotides, the CDR3 is TGTGCCAGCAGTGAACCCACTAGCGCCGCCTACGAGCAGTACTTC. This encodes CASSEPTSAAYEQYF.

The V gene is TRBV5-1, the J gene TRBJ1-1; the D gene is possibly TRBD1 (6 bases). The germline V gene encodes CDR1 SGHRS and CDR2 YFSETQ. The CDR3 runs to 15 residues. Trimming took 3 bases from V and 4 from J, leaving 16 bases between them. In nucleotides, the CDR3 is TGCGCCAGCAGCTCCGGGCAGGGGCCGGTCACTGAAGCTTTCTTT. It codes for CASSSGQGPVTEAFF. Supplemented by reference TRBV5-1 and TRBJ1-1, the full variable domain reads KAGVTQTPRYLIKTRGQQVTLSCSPISGHRSVSWYQQTPGQGLQFLFEYFSETQRNKGNFPGRFSGRQFSNSRSEMNVSTLELGDSALYLCASSSGQGPVTEAFFGQGTRLTVV.

The CDR3 DNA reads as TGTGCCAGCAGCCCCACAGGGGCCGGGGAGCTGTTTTTT. Amino acid sequence: CASSPTGAGELFF. The V gene is TRBV3-1 (or the pseudogene TRBV3-2), the J gene TRBJ2-2, with TRBD1 matching over 7 bases. Germline values: CDR1 LGHDT, CDR2 YNNKEL (reference sequence). V was clipped by 4 bases and J by 6 bases; unmatched bases: 2. There are 13 residues in the CDR3.

The V gene is TRBV7-8, the J gene TRBJ2-7; the match to TRBD2 covers 7 bases. The CDR3 sequence is 14 residues long. V dropped 4 bases and J dropped 3; count of bases not matched to a gene: 6. Germline V gene lookup returns CDR1 SGHVS and CDR2 FQNEAQ. CDR3 nucleotide sequence: TGTGCCAGCAGCTCTCTAGCGGCGGGCTACGAGCAGTACTTC. Its protein product is CASSSLAAGYEQYF.

The chain joins TRBV6-4 to TRBJ2-3; 8 nucleotides agree with TRBD2. Unmatched junction bases numbered 10, after V lost 3 bases and J lost 2 bases. CDR3 length: 17 residues. Germline loops: CDR1 MRHNA, CDR2 SNTAGT. CDR3 nucleotides: TGTGCCAGCAGTGAGTACGGTAGCGGGGTCAACACAGATACGCAGTATTTT. As protein: CASSEYGSGVNTDTQYF.

V is TRBV18 and J is TRBJ2-3, with TRBD2 identical over 9 bases. Germline-derived CDR1 and CDR2 are KGHSH and LQKENI. The CDR3 loop spans 16 amino acids. V was pared by 1 base and J by 2 bases, with 4 bases of the junction left unmatched. The CDR3 DNA follows: TGTGCCAGCTCACCACTTCGCGGGAGGGACACAGATACGCAGTATTTT. The encoded protein is CASSPLRGRDTDTQYF.

This clone occurred once. This rearrangement joins TRBV7-6 to TRBJ2-3, with 7 bases matching TRBD2. The junction had 17 bases not matched to a gene; V was cut back by 2 bases and J by 0 bases. This CDR3 comprises 20 residues. Germline values: CDR1 SGHVS, CDR2 FNYEAQ. CDR3 in DNA: TGTGCCAGCAGCTTATCCCCACCACGGGAGGCCACAGCTAGCACAGATACGCAGTATTTT. It yields the protein CASSLSPPREATASTDTQYF.

The genes are TRBV28 and TRBJ2-1; TRBD2 matches at 7 bases. CDR1 and CDR2 from the germline V gene are MDHEN and SYDVKM. This CDR3 has 17 residues. With 6 bases clipped from V and 8 bases from J, the junction kept 19 bases outside the gene matches. The CDR3 bases are TGTGCCAGCAGCTCAGGAGGGGCGGGAGAAAGGGGATATGAGCAGTTCTTC. Translation: CASSSGGAGERGYEQFF.

V and J are TRBV7-7 and TRBJ2-7; 8 bases are a match to TRBD1. This CDR3 has 15 residues. Germline V CDR1 and CDR2: SSHAT, FNYEAQ (reference sequence). Unmatched junction bases numbered 4, after V lost 1 base and J lost 2 bases. The CDR3 protein is CASSLGQGAAYEQYF. The CDR3 DNA sequence: TGTGCCAGCAGCTTAGGCCAGGGGGCAGCCTACGAGCAGTACTTC.

The DNA of the CDR3 is TGTGCCAGCAGTTTATCGCGTGGGCTAGCGGGAGGGCATTTTGAGCAGTACTTC. Translated: CASSLSRGLAGGHFEQYF. J is TRBJ2-7 and V is TRBV27; 12 bases are shared with TRBD2. Germline assignment: CDR1 MNHEY and CDR2 SMNVEV (reference sequence). With 0 bases clipped from V and 7 bases from J, the junction kept 13 bases outside the gene matches. The CDR3 is 18 amino acids.

This chain joins TRBV29-1 and TRBJ2-1; 15 nucleotides align to TRBD2. Germline CDR1 is SQVTM and CDR2 is ANQGSEA. The CDR3 is 17 amino acids. The trim removed 3 bases at V and 2 bases at J, leaving 5 bases unmatched. CDR3 in amino acids: CSVDGTSGRSTYNEQFF. In DNA form, the CDR3 reads TGCAGCGTTGACGGGACTAGCGGGAGGTCCACCTACAATGAGCAGTTCTTC.

This sequence joins TRBV27 and TRBJ2-5; tentatively, D is TRBD1 (6 bases). Per germline, CDR1 MNHEY and CDR2 SMNVEV (reference sequence). The CDR3 totals 14 residues. With 5 bases removed from V and 3 bases from J, the gap between germline ends came to 13 bases. Here the CDR3 DNA reads TGTGCCAGCAGTCGGACAGCTAGTGAAGAGACCCAGTACTTC. Its translation: CASSRTASEETQYF.

The CDR3 protein is CASSLQNTEAFF. The CDR3 region has the DNA TGTGCCAGCAGCTTACAGAACACTGAAGCTTTCTTT. This sequence joins TRBV13 and TRBJ1-1, with D unresolved. Germline lookup yields CDR1 PRHDT and CDR2 FYEKMQ (reference sequence). The length of the CDR3 is 12 residues. V gave up 2 bases and J gave up 1 base, with 2 bases separating them.

V and J are TRBV27 and TRBJ2-5; perhaps TRBD2 as D (7 bases). V lost 7 bases and J lost 5, with 17 bases in between. CDR1 is MNHEY and CDR2 is SMNVEV in the germline V gene (reference sequence). This CDR3 comprises 14 residues. The CDR3: CASTSAGRGETQYF. CDR3 coding DNA: TGTGCCAGCACCTCAGCGGGAAGGGGGGAGACCCAGTACTTC.

This clone has a single count. J is TRBJ2-5 and V is TRBV7-9; 7 bases fit TRBD1. With V trimmed by 4 bases and J by 4 bases, 6 bases remained unmatched. Per the germline V gene, CDR1 is SEHNR and CDR2 is FQNEAQ (reference sequence). The CDR3 is 14 amino acids. The CDR3 DNA sequence: TGTGCCAGCAGCTCCTACCAGGGGGTAGAGACCCAGTACTTC. It translates to CASSSYQGVETQYF.

The rearrangement joins TRBV27 to TRBJ2-7; 10 bases fit TRBD2. Looked up from germline, CDR1 is MNHEY and CDR2 is SMNVEV (reference sequence). J gave up 2 bases and V 4 bases, and 5 bases lay outside the gene matches. CDR3 length: 15 residues. CDR3 region: CASSSLAGGPYEQYF. The DNA for the CDR3 is TGTGCCAGCAGTTCATTAGCGGGAGGCCCCTACGAGCAGTACTTC.

The chain couples TRBV28 to TRBJ2-7; 11 bases match TRBD1. The CDR3 is 15 residues long. Unmatched junction bases numbered 4, after V lost 2 bases and J lost 4 bases. CDR1 and CDR2 from the germline V gene are MDHEN and SYDVKM. Written as DNA, the CDR3 is TGTGCCAGCAGTTTAGGACAGGGGGCCCTATACGAGCAGTACTTC. Protein product: CASSLGQGALYEQYF.

V and J are TRBV7-9 and TRBJ2-2; D may be TRBD1 (6 bases). Trimming took 4 bases from V and 0 from J, leaving 9 bases between them. The CDR3 sequence is 15 residues long. Looked up from germline, CDR1 is SEHNR and CDR2 is FQNEAQ (reference sequence). CDR3 loop: CASSSGHANTGELFF. CDR3 DNA sequence: TGTGCCAGCAGCTCGGGACATGCGAACACCGGGGAGCTGTTTTTT.

The chain has TRBV27 and TRBJ2-7, with 7 bases lining up with TRBD2. Germline values: CDR1 MNHEY, CDR2 SMNVEV (reference sequence). V was clipped by 8 bases and J by 0 bases; unmatched bases: 7. This CDR3 contains 14 residues. The CDR3 DNA is TGTGCCAGCGCAACGGGCGGGAGCTCCTACGAGCAGTACTTC. As protein: CASATGGSSYEQYF.

The CDR3 DNA reads as TGTGCCAGCTCACCAGGGCGGGGCACCGGGGAGCTGTTTTTT. Amino acids: CASSPGRGTGELFF. The rearrangement joins TRBV18 to TRBJ2-2; D perhaps matches TRBD2 (6 bases). CDR1 and CDR2 from the germline V gene are KGHSH and LQKENI. The CDR3 length is 14 residues. V was trimmed by 2 bases and J by 4 bases, leaving 8 bases between them.

V is TRBV6-4 and J is TRBJ1-1; TRBD1 is a possible D gene (5 bases). CDR1 and CDR2 from the germline V gene are MRHNA and SNTAGT. V lost 0 bases to trimming and J lost 10 bases, with 12 bases between them. The CDR3 has 13 residues. The CDR3 DNA reads TGTGCCAGCAGTGACTCTCCGGGACTAGCAGCTTTCTTT. Its translation is CASSDSPGLAAFF.